These T cell receptor beta chains were read from a single sample in a study of T cell repertoires in cytomegalovirus infection. TCRdb re-called the reads with MiXCR, one entry per CDR3 protein. The repertoire includes 270,000 or so distinct CDR3 sequences, over 15% of them detected once, and around 47% sits in the top ten. The material sequenced was CD8+ T cells from PBMCs. The receptors stem from a human donor in good health (CMV status not recorded). Some clones in this sample may be carry-over from other donors' samples. Each CDR3 is given with its conserved first and last residue.

j_call: TRBJ1-1
v_call: TRBV7-6
cdr3_aa: CASSLGIGMNTEAFF

j_call: TRBJ2-1
v_call: TRBV29-1
cdr3_aa: CSVEQFSYNEQFF

j_call: TRBJ2-3
v_call: TRBV7-2
cdr3_aa: CASSLGSGIADTQYF

j_call: TRBJ1-2
v_call: TRBV5-6
cdr3_aa: CASSLSQGQSYTF

j_call: TRBJ1-2
v_call: TRBV7-9
cdr3_aa: CASSLDDSRDVNGYTF

j_call: TRBJ1-2
v_call: TRBV20-1
cdr3_aa: CSARDRRQIYGYTF

j_call: TRBJ1-2
v_call: TRBV7-6
cdr3_aa: CASSWGEQGRMDGYTF

j_call: TRBJ1-1
v_call: TRBV20-1
cdr3_aa: CSARVRDILNTEAFF

j_call: TRBJ2-7
v_call: TRBV29-1
cdr3_aa: CSVELQGSYEQYF

j_call: TRBJ1-1
v_call: TRBV7-6
cdr3_aa: CASSPGQPHTEAFF

j_call: TRBJ1-1
v_call: TRBV7-9
cdr3_aa: CASRNRDRGMNTEAFF

j_call: TRBJ1-2
v_call: TRBV20-1
cdr3_aa: CSADPGTGGLNGYTF

j_call: TRBJ1-6
v_call: TRBV28
cdr3_aa: CASSTAGVFDNSPLHF

j_call: TRBJ1-1
v_call: TRBV19
cdr3_aa: CASSMDGWSEAFF

j_call: TRBJ2-5
v_call: TRBV27
cdr3_aa: CASGLPWETQYF

j_call: TRBJ2-5
v_call: TRBV5-8
cdr3_aa: CASRVVGRQETQYF

j_call: TRBJ2-7
v_call: TRBV28
cdr3_aa: CASSFWGNEQYF

j_call: TRBJ2-1
v_call: TRBV4-1
cdr3_aa: CASSQVGYNEQFF

j_call: TRBJ2-5
v_call: TRBV20-1
cdr3_aa: CSARQGGETQYF

j_call: TRBJ2-3
v_call: TRBV25-1
cdr3_aa: CASSLLDQGGDTQYF

j_call: TRBJ2-2
v_call: TRBV28
cdr3_aa: CASSPAWGANTGELFF

j_call: TRBJ2-1
v_call: TRBV7-6
cdr3_aa: CASSSSGGHYNEQFF

j_call: TRBJ2-1
v_call: TRBV19
cdr3_aa: CASSIGGRGEQFF

j_call: TRBJ2-3
v_call: TRBV7-6
cdr3_aa: CASSFEIAGGLADTQYF

j_call: TRBJ1-2
v_call: TRBV5-1
cdr3_aa: CASSLMTGTHEANGYTF

j_call: TRBJ2-2
v_call: TRBV7-6
cdr3_aa: CASSSDGQALSRELFF

j_call: TRBJ1-5
v_call: TRBV6-2/TRBV6-3
cdr3_aa: CASSYGDSTLQPQHF

j_call: TRBJ1-6
v_call: TRBV6-2/TRBV6-3
cdr3_aa: CASSYSLDRGFSPLHF

j_call: TRBJ1-2
v_call: TRBV28
cdr3_aa: CASSSPVTNYGYTF

j_call: TRBJ2-1
v_call: TRBV7-8
cdr3_aa: CASSLTSGVYNEQFF

j_call: TRBJ2-1
v_call: TRBV20-1
cdr3_aa: CSARDQDRAYNEQFF

j_call: TRBJ2-7
v_call: TRBV20-1
cdr3_aa: CSARALAEIYEQYF

j_call: TRBJ2-1
v_call: TRBV7-9
cdr3_aa: CASSPGANEQFF

j_call: TRBJ1-1
v_call: TRBV12-3/TRBV12-4
cdr3_aa: CASSFGFEEGSTEAFF

j_call: TRBJ2-7
v_call: TRBV6-5
cdr3_aa: CASSSLSGVNEQYF